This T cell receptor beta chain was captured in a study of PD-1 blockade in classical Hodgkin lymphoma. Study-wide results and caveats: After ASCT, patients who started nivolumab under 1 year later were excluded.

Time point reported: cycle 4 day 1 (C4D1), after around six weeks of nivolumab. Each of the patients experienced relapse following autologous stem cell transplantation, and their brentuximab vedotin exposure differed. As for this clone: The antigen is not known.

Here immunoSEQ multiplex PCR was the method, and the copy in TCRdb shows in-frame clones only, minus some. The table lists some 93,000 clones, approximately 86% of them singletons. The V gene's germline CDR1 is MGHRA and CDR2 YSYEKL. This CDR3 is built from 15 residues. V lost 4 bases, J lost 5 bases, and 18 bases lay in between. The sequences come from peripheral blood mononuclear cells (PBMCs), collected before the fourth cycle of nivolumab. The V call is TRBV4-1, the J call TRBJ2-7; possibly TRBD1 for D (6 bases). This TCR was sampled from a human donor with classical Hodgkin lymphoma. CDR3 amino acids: CASSLASGTWDEQYF. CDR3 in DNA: TGCGCCAGCAGCCTCGCATCCGGGACATGGGACGAGCAGTACTTC.